Presented here are 12 T cell receptor beta chains from one specimen sequenced in a study of cytomegalovirus exposure and HLA in healthy donors. The PCR used 60 Vbeta and 13 Jbeta primers. TCRdb's table, derived via immunoSEQ multiplex PCR, lists solely in-frame clones and lacks some. This table has approximately 100,000 clones, 55% to 75% appearing once. The sample consisted of PBMCs. All receptors derive from a man between 60 and 75 years old in good health and CMV-seronegative.

This chain joins TRBV6-1 and TRBJ2-3; 8 nucleotides line up with TRBD2. The V and J ends lost 3 bases and 2 bases, in that order; junction bases with no gene match: 4. Looked up from germline, CDR1 is MNHNS and CDR2 is SASEGT. This CDR3 comprises 15 residues. DNA for the CDR3: TGTGCCAGCAGTGATTACGGGGGGGACACAGATACGCAGTATTTT. Amino acids: CASSDYGGDTDTQYF.

Judged by abundance, this clone is medium-sized. The rearrangement uses TRBV6-5 and TRBJ2-7; 7 nucleotides align to TRBD1. The V segment lost 2 bases and the J segment 7 bases; nucleotides outside the gene matches: 5. Per the germline V gene, CDR1 is MNHEY and CDR2 is SVGAGI. There are 13 residues in the CDR3. The CDR3 DNA reads TGTGCCAGCAGTTACACAGGGGTTCGTGAGCAGTACTTC. As protein: CASSYTGVREQYF.

This clone was detected once. This chain uses TRBV6-1 with TRBJ2-5; 8 bases map to TRBD2. This CDR3 spans 14 amino acids. The V gene end was trimmed by 6 bases and the J gene end by 2 bases; junction bases not matched to a gene: 5. Germline V gives CDR1 MNHNS, CDR2 SASEGT. CDR3 amino acids: CASRAGATQETQYF. The CDR3 coding sequence is TGTGCCAGCAGAGCGGGAGCCACACAAGAGACCCAGTACTTC.

The V and J genes are TRBV5-1 and TRBJ1-2; TRBD1 matches at 7 bases. CDR1 is SGHRS, CDR2 YFSETQ, per germline. With 2 bases clipped from V and 0 bases from J, the junction kept 7 bases outside the gene matches. The CDR3 totals 16 residues. For the CDR3, the DNA is TGCGCCAGCAGCTTCGATGAGGGACAGACTAACTATGGCTACACCTTC. Its translation is CASSFDEGQTNYGYTF.

Only a few counts were recorded for this clone. The chain joins TRBV9 to TRBJ2-2; 16 bases map to TRBD2. Trimming removed 4 bases from V and 6 bases from J; junction bases left unmatched: 9. The CDR3 runs 18 residues. Germline loops: CDR1 SGDLS, CDR2 YYNGEE. The CDR3 region has the DNA TGTGCCAGCAGCCCCTCCGGGACTAGCGGGGGGGTTGCCGGGGAGCTGTTTTTT. Protein product: CASSPSGTSGGVAGELFF.

J is TRBJ1-3 and V is TRBV28, with 7 bases identical to TRBD1. From germline, CDR1 is MDHEN and CDR2 SYDVKM. V lost 7 bases and J lost 0; bases outside the gene matches: 9. The CDR3 covers 16 residues. CDR3 amino acids: CASKRQGSGSGNTIYF. CDR3 bases: TGTGCCAGCAAAAGACAGGGTTCCGGCTCTGGAAACACCATATATTTT.

The chain recombines TRBV6-1 with TRBJ1-4, with D uncertain. Germline V gene lookup returns CDR1 MNHNS and CDR2 SASEGT. The ends were cut back, 5 bases at V and 1 base at J, with 11 bases in the middle. This CDR3 comprises 15 residues. The CDR3 is CASSPPAGTNEKLFF. DNA of the CDR3: TGTGCCAGCAGTCCGCCAGCAGGAACTAATGAAAAACTGTTTTTT.

The chain joins TRBV6-6 to TRBJ1-2; 7 bases agree with TRBD1. CDR1 is MNHNY, CDR2 SVGAGI, per germline (reference sequence). The CDR3 sequence is 13 residues long. Unmatched junction bases numbered 7, after V lost 6 bases and J lost 6 bases. CDR3 protein: CASSWGQLDGYTF. The DNA of the CDR3 is TGTGCCAGCAGCTGGGGACAGTTGGATGGCTACACCTTC.

The rearrangement links TRBV5-1 to TRBJ2-2, with 8 bases matching TRBD2. CDR3 size: 17 residues. V gave up 4 bases and J gave up 5 bases; unmatched junction bases: 13. The V gene's germline CDR1 is SGHRS and CDR2 YFSETQ. In DNA form, the CDR3 reads TGCGCCAGCAGCCACGAACCGGGGGGGGCGCGAACCGGGGAGCTGTTTTTT. Protein product: CASSHEPGGARTGELFF.

V is TRBV19 and J is TRBJ2-5; D remains unclear. Trimming cost V 3 bases and J 4 bases, with 18 bases left between them. This CDR3 is 16 amino acids long. Germline-derived CDR1 and CDR2 are LNHDA and SQIVND (reference sequence). CDR3 in DNA: TGTGCCAGTAGTATCGGGTCAGAAGTACTCGGAGAGACCCAGTACTTC. Amino acid sequence: CASSIGSEVLGETQYF. The full variable domain, completed using reference TRBV19 and TRBJ2-5, is DGGITQSPKYLFRKEGQNVTLSCEQNLNHDAMYWYRQDPGQGLRLIYYSQIVNDFQKGDIAEGYSVSREKKESFPLTVTSAQKNPTAFYLCASSIGSEVLGETQYFGPGTRLLVL.

The chain joins TRBV11-2 to TRBJ1-1; possible D gene TRBD1, 5 bases. The V end was cut by 8 bases, the J end by 1 base, with 11 bases between. There are 13 residues in the CDR3. Germline CDR1 reads SGHAT; CDR2 reads FQNNGV. CDR3 in amino acids: CASLTTGNTEAFF. CDR3 sequence (DNA): TGTGCCAGCTTGACAACAGGGAACACTGAAGCTTTCTTT.

Concerning this clone: The sample holds other DNA sequences that translate to the same CDR3. The V gene is TRBV5-1, the J gene TRBJ2-1; 11 bases are shared with TRBD1. CDR3 length: 15 amino acids. CDR1 is SGHRS, CDR2 YFSETQ, per germline. Trimming removed 4 bases from V and 9 bases from J; junction bases left unmatched: 9. Here the CDR3 reads CASSERGQGAREQFF. In DNA form, the CDR3 reads TGCGCCAGCAGCGAGCGAGGACAGGGGGCTCGTGAGCAGTTCTTC.